This TCR beta chain appears in the sequencing data of a study of siplizumab effects on memory and regulatory T cells (dated by TCRdb to between 2018 and 2021). The study in broad terms: The effect of the anti-CD2 antibody siplizumab on alloreactive T-cell subsets was examined in allogeneic mixed lymphocyte reactions constructed from human PBMCs. General conclusions and limits of the study: No functional confirmation was obtained for the suppressive function of proliferating Tregs from siplizumab cultures. Greater diversity appeared to be present in unstimulated naive T cells than in memory T cells, and a substantial contribution to the alloresponse seemed to be made by naive cells. Roughly 75-96% of proliferating CD4+ or CD8+ clones could not be assigned a naive or memory phenotype. Because sequences at frequencies below about 10^-5 were poorly captured, only a minor fraction of alloreactive clones could be mapped back to unstimulated subsets. In reactions with siplizumab, an average of roughly 69% of mappable alloreactive CD4+ clones were Treg-derived, compared with roughly 30% in control reactions. The cumulative frequency of alloreactive sequences that could be traced back to unstimulated CD4+ memory T cells was significantly reduced by siplizumab.

This clone was observed a single time. Its binding antigen is unknown. No quality values exist for individual bases; no much larger clone is one base distant. Sorted unstimulated T cells, along with proliferating T cells recovered from mixed lymphocyte reactions, underwent TCRbeta CDR3 sequencing. Fresh whole blood from 9 to 11 HLA-typed healthy donors was used to isolate PBMCs. To map where alloreactive clones came from, unstimulated CD4+ non-regulatory T cells were FACS-sorted. Its CDR3 holds 15 amino acids, cysteine through phenylalanine. The entry retains the CDR3 DNA only, 45 bases that are in frame from base 1. CDR1 and CDR2 (SQVTM, ANQGSEA) derive from the germline V gene. Library preparation was by the immunoSEQ multiplex PCR assay. About 10^5 TCR templates per sample were assayed by the deep sequencing platform. Genomic DNA extracted from sorted T cells was the material used for TCRbeta CDR3 sequencing. The paper's processing steps were these. The R programming language was used for clonal analysis of the TCRbeta CDR3 data. Unstimulated samples were compared with post-reaction CFSE-low samples to define alloreactive CD4+ and CD8+ clones. Alloreactive CD4+ clones were assigned to regulatory or non-regulatory origin by matching sequences to sorted unstimulated Treg and non-Treg repertoires. TCRdb limited this immuneACCESS table to in-frame rearrangements with V and J called. A share of clones is missing; checked studies link under half to unresolved V genes, and the rest is unexplained. V, J and clone size were drawn from that table, and D and trimming were deduced from the DNA. The sample table lists tens of thousands of clones, roughly 94% of them with a count of one. The top ten hold 0.3% of the sample.

The sample was non-Treg CD4+ T cells sorted from blood. This specimen's cell subset or site label, per the study, means: FACS-sorted unstimulated CD4+ non-regulatory T cells. This receptor was obtained from a human donor in good health. The rearranged segments are TRBV29-1 and TRBJ2-3, with TRBD2 matching 13 junction bases. At the DNA level, the sequence is TGCAGTGCGGCCGGGACTAGCGGGGCCACAGATACGCAGTATTTT. Its translation reads: CSAAGTSGATDTQYF.